This TCR beta chain was documented in a study of radiotherapy plus CTLA-4 blockade in lung cancer. Findings and caveats of the study: Early clone dynamics of blood T cells, plus interferon-beta, reportedly predicted response best. Blood TCR clones of tumor origin expanded after radiotherapy plus ipilimumab.

V dropped 1 base and J dropped 5 bases, with 10 bases sitting between them. The germline gives CDR1 SGHDT, CDR2 YYEEEE. There are 13 residues in the CDR3. Concerning this clone itself: The target antigen is unknown.

Measured with immunoSEQ multiplex PCR; TCRdb has only the in-frame clones, and not every one. The sample holds over 14,000 clones, approximately 89% seen once. Focal radiation was given together with CTLA-4 blockade (ipilimumab) to patients with chemo-refractory metastatic non-small-cell lung cancer. This TCR derives from a human donor with non-small cell lung cancer that progressed on radiotherapy plus ipilimumab. Some clones in this sample may be carry-over from other donors' samples. This sequence joins TRBV5-6 and TRBJ2-7, with D perhaps matching TRBD2 (5 bases). Sequenced here: peripheral blood, sampled from a patient treated with radiotherapy plus ipilimumab. CDR3 in amino acids: CASSLTSKDEQYF. The CDR3 bases are TGTGCCAGCAGCTTGACTAGTAAAGACGAGCAGTACTTC.